This T cell receptor beta chain was sequenced during a study of T cells after yellow fever vaccination. Study-wide results and caveats: Once the booster was given, most primary-vaccination clones reappeared, at 95% to 98% for CD4 and 85% to 90% for CD8.

The ends lost 7 bases at V and 3 bases at J; junction bases unmatched: 6. There are 15 residues in the CDR3. Germline V lookup: CDR1 MNHEY, CDR2 SMNVEV (reference sequence). This clonotype was seen repeatedly, ten times or more. TCRdb independently ran MiXCR on the 5' RACE reads; one entry per CDR3 protein. The profile shows roughly 48,000 distinct CDR3 sequences, about 6.6% of them singletons. This receptor was taken from a man aged 18 to 30 who received the YFV17D yellow fever vaccine. V gene TRBV27 combines with J gene TRBJ2-2, with 9 bases matching TRBD1. Sequences were derived from CD8+ T cells not binding an NS4B(214-222) dextramer, sorted from PBMCs, sampled 45 days after the first yellow fever vaccination. The CDR3 DNA sequence: TGTGCCAGCACCTCCGGACAGGGGCACACCGGGGAGCTGTTTTTT. Translating gives CASTSGQGHTGELFF.